These T cell receptor beta chains were read from a single sample in a study of blood T cell repertoires in COVID-19. Sequencing used immunoSEQ multiplex PCR; TCRdb keeps in-frame clones, though not all of them. This sample has 95,000 to 150,000 clones, with about 82% found just once. Sequencing was done on a sample of peripheral blood. Source of these receptors: a man aged 60 to 69 with active or convalescent COVID-19. CDR3s include the opening cysteine and the closing phenylalanine or tryptophan. A D gene is named only where the DNA matches it firmly. Clone size is stated in some rows and not others, as once, few, many or a class when expanded.

d_call	v_call	clone_size	j_call	cdr3_nt	cdr3_aa
TRBD2	TRBV29-1	once	TRBJ2-1	TGCAGCGTCGTTGGACTAGCGGCCAATGAGCAGTTCTTC	CSVVGLAANEQFF
TRBD2	TRBV28	NA	TRBJ2-7	TGTGCCAGCACCTCCCTTCTAGCGGGACAAGACGAGCAGTACTTC	CASTSLLAGQDEQYF
TRBD2	TRBV5-1	NA	TRBJ2-1	TGCGCCAGCAGCTTGGGGGGTACTAGCGGGAGCGTCGACAATGAGCAGTTCTTC	CASSLGGTSGSVDNEQFF
NA	TRBV6-5	few	TRBJ1-1	TGTGCCAGCACTCGAGCCTCCGGAGGTGAAGCTTTCTTT	CASTRASGGEAFF
TRBD2	TRBV11-2	NA	TRBJ2-3	TGTGCCAGCAGCTTAGACCGGACTAGCTGGTCGCAGTATTTT	CASSLDRTSWSQYF
NA	TRBV7-3	NA	TRBJ2-3	TGTGCCAGCAGCCCCTCCGACCTTCGGGCAGATACGCAGTATTTT	CASSPSDLRADTQYF
TRBD2	TRBV6-2/TRBV6-3	NA	TRBJ2-2	TGTGCCAGCAGTAGGGGCGGGAGTTACACCGGGGAGCTGTTTTTT	CASSRGGSYTGELFF
TRBD1	TRBV5-1	NA	TRBJ1-1	TGCGCCAGCAGGGACAGGGGAGGGAAGAACACTGAAGCTTTCTTT	CASRDRGGKNTEAFF
NA	TRBV7-8	NA	TRBJ2-3	TGTGCCAGCACCCTTAGCGTTGGCACAGATACGCAGTATTTT	CASTLSVGTDTQYF
NA	TRBV6-6	NA	TRBJ2-1	TGTGCCAGCAGTTACAGCCCCAATGAGCAGTTCTTC	CASSYSPNEQFF
TRBD1	TRBV6-5	NA	TRBJ2-7	TGTGCCAGCAGTTACGAGGGACAGGCCGTCTTC	CASSYEGQAVF
TRBD2	TRBV5-1	NA	TRBJ2-3	TGCGCCAGCAGCTTCCAGTTCCCGGGACTAGCGGGAACAAAGGGTGGCACAGATACGCAGTATTTT	CASSFQFPGLAGTKGGTDTQYF
NA	TRBV5-1	NA	TRBJ1-1	TGCGCCAGCAGACCGGACAGAAACAGGAACACTGAAGCTTTCTTT	CASRPDRNRNTEAFF
NA	TRBV27	NA	TRBJ1-5	TGTGCCAGCAGTTTAACGGGCAATCAGCCCCAGCATTTT	CASSLTGNQPQHF
TRBD2	TRBV24-1	NA	TRBJ2-1	TGTGCCACCAGACATCCGGCGGGAGATGAGCAGTTCTTC	CATRHPAGDEQFF
TRBD1	TRBV5-5	NA	TRBJ1-1	TGTGCCAGCAGCTTCGGACAGGGTCGAGCTTTCTTT	CASSFGQGRAFF
TRBD1	TRBV7-2	NA	TRBJ2-3	TGTGCCAGCAGCTTAGAGGGACAGGGGGGGGTAGATACGCAGTATTTT	CASSLEGQGGVDTQYF
NA	TRBV5-1	once	TRBJ2-7	TGCGCCAGCAGCCCAGAACAGCCTGGTCTCTACGAGCAGTACTTC	CASSPEQPGLYEQYF
TRBD1	TRBV11-2	once	TRBJ1-2	TGTGCCAGCAGCTTAGATCGAAGGACAGGGTATGGCTACACCTTC	CASSLDRRTGYGYTF
TRBD2	TRBV3-1/TRBV3-2	NA	TRBJ2-3	TGTGCCAGCAGTCTTCAAGCGGGAGGCTACACAGATACGCAGTATTTT	CASSLQAGGYTDTQYF
NA	TRBV7-2	NA	TRBJ1-2	TGTGCCAGCAGCTCAGGGGAGTACTATGGCTACACCTTC	CASSSGEYYGYTF
NA	TRBV7-2	NA	TRBJ2-3	TGTGCCAGCAGCGTACAAATCAGAGATACGCAGTATTTT	CASSVQIRDTQYF
TRBD1	TRBV9	NA	TRBJ1-2	TGTGCCAGCAGCGTAGGGCCCCGGACAGGGGAAGGCTACACCTTC	CASSVGPRTGEGYTF
TRBD1	TRBV5-1	NA	TRBJ1-2	TGCGCCAGCAGCTTGACAGGGGACTATGGCTACACCTTC	CASSLTGDYGYTF
TRBD2	TRBV7-3	NA	TRBJ2-1	TGTGCCAGCAGCTTAAAGCCAGCGGGAGGGGCGCAGTTCTTC	CASSLKPAGGAQFF
NA	TRBV27	NA	TRBJ2-6	TGTGCCAGCAGATGGACAGGGGCCAACGTCCTGACTTTC	CASRWTGANVLTF
NA	TRBV9	once	TRBJ1-6	TGTGCCAGCAGCGCGGGTCCCAGTAATTCACCCCTCCACTTT	CASSAGPSNSPLHF
NA	TRBV7-8	NA	TRBJ2-5	TGTGCCAGCAGCTTCACAAGACAGGCCAAGTACTTC	CASSFTRQAKYF
NA	TRBV6-2/TRBV6-3	NA	TRBJ1-4	TGTGCCAGCAGTTCCCCCGCCCCAAACAGACGTAATGAAAAACTGTTTTTT	CASSSPAPNRRNEKLFF
NA	TRBV7-8	NA	TRBJ1-5	TGTGCCAGCAGCTCCACACAGGCAGGGGCTAAGCAGCCCCAGCATTTT	CASSSTQAGAKQPQHF
TRBD1	TRBV5-1	NA	TRBJ1-1	TGCGCCAGCAGCTTCGGGACAGTCGCTTTCTTT	CASSFGTVAFF
NA	TRBV15	NA	TRBJ2-5	TGTGCCACCAGCAGAGGGGGCAGCCAAGAGACCCAGTACTTC	CATSRGGSQETQYF
TRBD1	TRBV7-6	NA	TRBJ1-4	TGTGCCAGCAGCTTAGCACAGGGGGCGCGAGAAAAACTGTTTTTT	CASSLAQGAREKLFF
TRBD1	TRBV27	NA	TRBJ2-6	TGTGCCAGCAGTCCCCTGGACAGGGCGAGCTCTGGGGCCAACGTCCTGACTTTC	CASSPLDRASSGANVLTF
TRBD2	TRBV28	NA	TRBJ2-5	TGTGCCAGCACCCTCGGGGGGGGGAGAGAGACCCAGTACTTC	CASTLGGGRETQYF
TRBD1	TRBV6-4	NA	TRBJ2-2	TGTGCCAGCAGTGACGGGACAGGGGTAAACACCGGGGAGCTGTTTTTT	CASSDGTGVNTGELFF
TRBD1	TRBV6-5	NA	TRBJ1-3	TGTGCCAGCAGTCGACAGGGCGCGGCGGGAAACACCATATATTTT	CASSRQGAAGNTIYF
TRBD1	TRBV28	NA	TRBJ2-5	TGTGCCAGCAGCCGGACAGGGATTGGGGAGACCCAGTACTTC	CASSRTGIGETQYF
TRBD2	TRBV7-2	NA	TRBJ2-5	TGTGCCAGCAGCCGCTTAGGTGTAGCGGGAGAGACCCAGTACTTC	CASSRLGVAGETQYF
NA	TRBV11-1	NA	TRBJ1-1	TGTGCCAGCAGCGGACATATGAACACTGAAGCTTTCTTT	CASSGHMNTEAFF
TRBD1	TRBV29-1	few	TRBJ2-2	TGCAGCGTCCTATCAGGGGGTTGGAGCACCGGGGAGCTGTTTTTT	CSVLSGGWSTGELFF
TRBD2	TRBV2	NA	TRBJ2-2	TGTGCCAGCAGGGAACTAGCGGGAGCCACCGGGGAGCTGTTTTTT	CASRELAGATGELFF
TRBD2	TRBV7-9	once	TRBJ2-3	TGTGCCAGCAGCACCAGACTAGCGGGTACAGATACGCAGTATTTT	CASSTRLAGTDTQYF
NA	TRBV5-4	NA	TRBJ2-7	TGTGCCAGCAGCTCGGGGTCCGCCGGGGGCGAGCAGTACTTC	CASSSGSAGGEQYF
TRBD1	TRBV29-1	NA	TRBJ1-2	TGCAGCGTTGGGAGTAAAGGGGGCGCTTTTGGCTACACCTTC	CSVGSKGGAFGYTF
NA	TRBV24-1	NA	TRBJ2-3	TGTGCCACCAGTGATTTAGGGAAGGACAGCCAGTCTAGCACAGATACGCAGTATTTT	CATSDLGKDSQSSTDTQYF